The 15 T cell receptor beta chains below come from one sample, sequenced in a study of T cell repertoires in cytomegalovirus infection. TCRdb redid the calling of the reads with MiXCR, one entry per CDR3 protein. The data hold around 440,000 distinct CDR3 sequences, with roughly 10% observed a single time. The material sequenced was PBMCs. These receptor sequences come from a human donor in good health (CMV status not recorded). Some clones in this sample may be carry-over from other donors' samples.

This clonotype was recorded many times. This chain uses TRBV27 with TRBJ2-7; 7 nucleotides agree with TRBD1. CDR1 and CDR2 from the germline V gene are MNHEY and SMNVEV (reference sequence). Losses at the gene ends were 4 bases for V and 1 base for J; bases not matched to a gene: 7. This CDR3 has 15 amino acids. The DNA for the CDR3 is TGTGCCAGCAGTTCTGACAGGGTAGCGTCCTACGAGCAGTACTTC. Its translation: CASSSDRVASYEQYF.

This clonotype appeared many times. The chain joins TRBV19 to TRBJ1-2; a possible D gene is TRBD1 (5 bases). V was pared by 5 bases and J by 4 bases, with 23 bases between. Germline V gives CDR1 LNHDA, CDR2 SQIVND (reference sequence). The CDR3 totals 17 residues. The CDR3 here is CASSLFAGTQAVYGYTF. Written as DNA, the CDR3 is TGTGCCAGTAGTCTTTTCGCCGGGACGCAAGCTGTCTATGGCTACACCTTC.

The CDR3 nucleotides are TGTGCCAGCAGTTCGTCGGGACTAGCGGGAGACAATGAGCAGTTCTTC. The encoded protein is CASSSSGLAGDNEQFF. The chain joins TRBV28 to TRBJ2-1, with 14 bases matching TRBD2. CDR3 length: 16 amino acids. J was trimmed by 5 bases and V by 4 bases; bases with no gene match: 4. Germline lookup yields CDR1 MDHEN and CDR2 SYDVKM. The full variable domain, in which reference TRBV28 and TRBJ2-1 provide the parts outside the CDR3, is DVKVTQSSRYLVKRTGEKVFLECVQDMDHENMFWYRQDPGLGLRLIYFSYDVKMKEKGDIPEGYSVSREKKERFSLILESASTNQTSMYLCASSSSGLAGDNEQFFGPGTRLTVL.

Ten or more counts support this clonotype. The gene calls are TRBV7-9 and TRBJ2-3; no firm D call. The germline V gene encodes CDR1 SEHNR and CDR2 FQNEAQ (reference sequence). V shed 2 bases and J shed 0 bases, with 18 bases lying between them. The CDR3 extends over 18 amino acids. The CDR3 region has the DNA TGTGCCAGCAGCTTAACGCAGCGCCTTAAATCTAGCACAGATACGCAGTATTTT. This codes for CASSLTQRLKSSTDTQYF.

This clonotype was detected ten times or more. The chain recombines TRBV7-3 with TRBJ2-5, with a tentative D call TRBD2 (5 bases). The CDR3 loop spans 13 amino acids. From germline, CDR1 is SGHTA and CDR2 FQGTGA. Trimming pared 3 bases from V and 5 bases from J, leaving 10 bases between. Written as DNA, the CDR3 is TGTGCCAGCAGCTTGAGGGCGCTTGAGACCCAGTACTTC. The encoded protein is CASSLRALETQYF. Using reference TRBV7-3 and TRBJ2-5 for the parts outside the CDR3, the full variable domain is GAGVSQTPSNKVTEKGKYVELRCDPISGHTALYWYRQSLGQGPEFLIYFQGTGAADDSGLPNDRFFAVRPEGSVSTLKIQRTERGDSAVYLCASSLRALETQYFGPGTRLLVL.

The gene calls are TRBV7-2 and TRBJ1-1; 7 bases line up with TRBD1. From germline, CDR1 is SGHTA and CDR2 FQGNSA. V lost 4 bases, J lost 5 bases, and 4 bases stayed unmatched. The CDR3 loop spans 13 amino acids. CDR3: CASSSEGQTEAFF. The DNA of the CDR3 is TGTGCCAGCAGCTCGGAGGGACAGACTGAAGCTTTCTTT.

This clonotype was seen ten or more times. V and J are TRBV7-9 and TRBJ1-5; perhaps TRBD1 as D (5 bases). In germline, CDR1 is SEHNR, CDR2 FQNEAQ (reference sequence). The CDR3 runs 14 residues. V lost 8 bases to trimming and J lost 0 bases, with 11 bases between them. The CDR3 loop is CASGGEASNQPQHF. For the CDR3, the DNA is TGTGCCAGCGGGGGGGAGGCTAGCAATCAGCCCCAGCATTTT.

This clonotype came up many times. This chain joins TRBV5-4 and TRBJ1-2, with D possibly matching TRBD1 (5 bases). V lost 4 bases to trimming and J lost 2 bases, with 18 bases between them. CDR1 SGHNT and CDR2 YYREEE come from the germline V gene (reference sequence). The CDR3 is 16 residues long. The chain's CDR3 is CASSPESGRVNYGYTF. CDR3 nucleotides: TGTGCCAGCAGCCCCGAGTCGGGCAGGGTAAACTATGGCTACACCTTC.

This clonotype was counted at least ten times. The gene calls are TRBV6-2 or TRBV6-3 and TRBJ2-7, with 7 nucleotides matching TRBD2. This CDR3 comprises 15 residues. V dropped 7 bases and J dropped 2; count of bases not matched to a gene: 11. CDR1 is MNHEY and CDR2 is SVGEGT in the germline V gene. CDR3 coding DNA: TGTGCCAGCATTTCGTTCCGGGACTATCCCTACGAGCAGTACTTC. It translates to CASISFRDYPYEQYF.

This chain joins TRBV18 and TRBJ1-4; D not resolved. The CDR3 loop spans 13 amino acids. Germline CDR1 reads KGHSH; CDR2 reads LQKENI. Trimming removed 2 bases from V and 5 bases from J, with 6 bases in between. CDR3: CASSPVVNEKLFF. For the CDR3, the DNA is TGTGCCAGCTCACCAGTCGTAAATGAAAAACTGTTTTTT.

At least ten counts were recorded for this clonotype. The gene calls are TRBV11-2 and TRBJ1-1; 7 bases match TRBD1. Germline assignment: CDR1 SGHAT and CDR2 FQNNGV. Trimming removed 2 bases from V and 0 bases from J; junction bases left unmatched: 3. This CDR3 contains 15 residues. Written as DNA, the CDR3 is TGTGCCAGCAGCTTACAGGGACAGATGAACACTGAAGCTTTCTTT. This gives the protein CASSLQGQMNTEAFF. The full variable domain, completed using reference TRBV11-2 and TRBJ1-1, is EAGVAQSPRYKIIEKRQSVAFWCNPISGHATLYWYQQILGQGPKLLIQFQNNGVVDDSQLPKDRFSAERLKGVDSTLKIQPAKLEDSAVYLCASSLQGQMNTEAFFGQGTRLTVV.

V and J are TRBV29-1 and TRBJ1-2; the D is unclear. V gave up 2 bases and J gave up 7 bases, with 5 bases separating them. CDR1 is SQVTM, CDR2 ANQGSEA, per germline. There are 10 residues in the CDR3. DNA of the CDR3: TGCAGCGTTGAACTTTCTGGCTACACCTTC. Translated, it gives CSVELSGYTF.

The chain links TRBV10-3 to TRBJ1-5; D remains unclear. CDR3 length: 14 amino acids. Trimming pared 11 bases from V and 3 bases from J, leaving 17 bases between. CDR1 is ENHRY, CDR2 SYGVKD, per germline. The CDR3 DNA follows: TGTGCCGCTAGAAGTACAGAGGCCAATCAGCCCCAGCATTTT. This translates into CAARSTEANQPQHF.

V is TRBV27 and J is TRBJ2-7; D is possibly TRBD1 or TRBD2 (5 bases each). The length of the CDR3 is 15 residues. Germline lookup yields CDR1 MNHEY and CDR2 SMNVEV (reference sequence). Deletions cut 4 bases from V and 3 bases from J, with 16 bases between. CDR3 residues: CASSSGTPFGYEQYF. The CDR3 DNA reads as TGTGCCAGCAGTTCCGGGACGCCATTCGGCTACGAGCAGTACTTC.

In this sample, this clonotype turned up many times. This sequence joins TRBV10-3 and TRBJ2-3; D might be TRBD1 or TRBD2, each matching 5 bases. Germline V CDR1 and CDR2: ENHRY, SYGVKD. CDR3 size: 16 residues. V lost 2 bases and J lost 5, with 17 bases in between. The CDR3 loop reads CAISELRSGTGDTQYF. In nucleotides, the CDR3 is TGTGCCATCAGTGAGCTCCGTAGTGGGACGGGAGATACGCAGTATTTT.